This paragraph covers one T cell receptor (beta chain) sequence. This clonotype is labeled medium-sized (0.01 to 0.1%). The clone's antigen remains unknown. The record has no base qualities; no much larger clone is one base away. These data are taken from a study (dated by TCRdb to the mid-2010s). About the investigation overall: The research examined where HIV persistence comes from in people whose immune systems controlled HIV infection without treatment.

V is trimmed back by 5 bases and J by 5 bases, and the junction contains 2 bases that no gene match accounts for. CDR1 and CDR2 (SEHNR, FQNEAQ) derive from the germline V gene (reference sequence). Including the terminal cysteine and phenylalanine, the CDR3 comprises 12 residues. CDR3 DNA only is kept here, 36 bases in frame from base 1. Library creation used 5' RACE. The reads were generated on an Illumina HiSeq 2000. Starting from the raw public reads, TCRdb applied fastp trimming at Q25, assembled clones with MiXCR and retained in-frame beta chains. A single entry per CDR3 protein holds the most common genes and DNA from its merged rows. The sample records about 1,500 distinct CDR3 sequences, 6% to 8.5% of which are singletons. Jointly, the top ten make up roughly a tenth of the sample.

The specimen sequenced was central memory T cells from blood PBMCs. This sample's cell subset or site label indicates: central memory CD4+ T cells. The source of this sequence is a female donor with HIV. The chain was built from TRBV7-9 and TRBJ1-1, with TRBD1 identical over 7 junction bases. The CDR3 reads CASSDRDTEAFF. The DNA reads TGTGCCAGCAGCGACAGGGATACTGAAGCTTTCTTT.